This T cell receptor beta chain was profiled in a study of T cell responses to AZD1222 COVID-19 vaccine. CDR3 size: 14 residues. V was shortened by 5 bases and J by 1 base, with 12 bases between the two germline ends. Germline loops: CDR1 MNHEY, CDR2 SVGAGI. Study-wide findings and caveats: Only a handful of AZD1222 recipients, about six in all, had baseline seropositivity. CD4 TCRs associated with vaccination spanned spike, dominating at 160-218 and 743-854. It should be noted that donors were predominantly white British and more often female, and clonal diversity was possibly underestimated. Scientists sampled the repertoires only once the peak T cell response had passed.

About this clone: Its target is not known.

The assay was immunoSEQ multiplex PCR, and TCRdb's table has in-frame clones only and misses some. The sample shows more than 150,000 clones, 85% to 95% of them seen only once. The rearrangement links TRBV6-5 to TRBJ2-7; D is unresolved. Source: peripheral blood, taken on day 0 of AZD1222 vaccination. The sequence was obtained from an adult in good health. Here the CDR3 DNA reads TGTGCCAGCAGTCCGAGGCCATTTTCCTACGAGCAGTACGTC. Translating it yields CASSPRPFSYEQYV.